Sequencing of this T cell receptor beta chain was carried out in a study of synovial regulatory T cells in juvenile arthritis. Broader study findings: TCR diversity was lower in inflammation-associated blood Treg cells than in other blood Treg cells. Synovial Tregs shared more CDR3 sequences with iaTregs than other blood Tregs.

This CDR3 comprises 16 residues. DNA for this receptor is not on file. Germline CDR1 SEHNR, CDR2 FQNEAQ (reference sequence). Only in-frame clones appear in the TCRdb table, and some are missing; sequencing was by immunoSEQ multiplex PCR. In all, the sample yields approximately 10,000 clones. Of note for this clone: Its antigen remains unknown.

The chain links TRBV7-9 to TRBJ1-2. The clonotype comes from a donor aged 2-30 years with juvenile idiopathic arthritis. What was sequenced was Treg cells from blood. Documented subset: remaining (HLA-DR-negative) circulating blood Treg cells. This chain's CDR3 is CASSLVGPRVFYGYTF.